This T cell receptor (beta chain) was captured in a study of T cells in localized non-small cell lung cancer. Germline loops: CDR1 SNHLY, CDR2 FYNNEI. The CDR3 loop spans 15 amino acids. V gave up 7 bases and J gave up 0 bases, with 15 bases separating them. Sequencing used immunoSEQ multiplex PCR; TCRdb keeps in-frame clones, though not all of them. The sample has around 67,000 clones; 75% to 90% are singletons. On this clone: The target antigen is unknown.

Findings of the study overall: Elevated blood T cell density was associated with longer overall survival. Clonality peaked in uninvolved adjacent lung rather than tumor. A median approximately 57 of the top 100 tumor clones appeared in adjacent lung.

The source was peripheral blood, collected before any cancer treatment. The TCR sequence derives from a woman aged 40-69 years with stage I lung adenocarcinoma. The chain employs TRBV2 and TRBJ1-1; D is perhaps TRBD1 (5 bases). The chain's CDR3 is CASNNGGTMNTEAFF. DNA of the CDR3: TGTGCCAGCAATAACGGTGGGACCATGAACACTGAAGCTTTCTTT.